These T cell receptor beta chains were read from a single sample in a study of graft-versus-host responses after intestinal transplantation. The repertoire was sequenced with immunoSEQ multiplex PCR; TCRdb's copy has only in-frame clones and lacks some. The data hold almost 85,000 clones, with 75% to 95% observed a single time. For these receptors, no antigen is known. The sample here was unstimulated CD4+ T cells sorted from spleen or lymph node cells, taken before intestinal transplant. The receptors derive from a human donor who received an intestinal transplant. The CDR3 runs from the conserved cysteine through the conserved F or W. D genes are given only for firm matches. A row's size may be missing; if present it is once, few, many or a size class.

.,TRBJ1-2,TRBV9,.,TGTGCCAGCAGCGTGGGCCGGTATGGCTACACCTTC,CASSVGRYGYTF
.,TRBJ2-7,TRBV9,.,TGTGCCAGCAGCGCAGGGGTGGGGGCTACCTACGAGCAGTACTTC,CASSAGVGATYEQYF
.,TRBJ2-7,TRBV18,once,TGTGCCAGCTCACCAGGAGGGTCCTACGAGCAGTACTTC,CASSPGGSYEQYF
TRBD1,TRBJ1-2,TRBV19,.,TGTGCCAGTAGTACGACAGGGGGCAACTATGGCTACACCTTC,CASSTTGGNYGYTF
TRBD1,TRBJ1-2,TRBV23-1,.,TGCGCCAGCAGTCAAAGGGACAGCATCTATGGCTACACCTTC,CASSQRDSIYGYTF
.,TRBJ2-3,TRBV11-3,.,TGTGCCAGCAGCTTCCCGACAGCTAACACAGATACGCAGTATTTT,CASSFPTANTDTQYF
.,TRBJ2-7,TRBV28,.,TGTGCCAGCAGTCGCTTAGCCGAGCTGGGTTACTTC,CASSRLAELGYF
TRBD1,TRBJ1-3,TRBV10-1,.,TGCGCCAGCGGATCGGGACAGGGGGCTGGAAACACCATATATTTT,CASGSGQGAGNTIYF
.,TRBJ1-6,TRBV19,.,TGTGCCAGTAGCGCGCGGGGGCCATATAATTCACCCCTCCACTTT,CASSARGPYNSPLHF
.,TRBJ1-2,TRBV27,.,TGTGCCAGCAGTTTCCAGGGGAGGGGCTATGGCTACACCTTC,CASSFQGRGYGYTF
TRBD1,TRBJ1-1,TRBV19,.,TGTGCCAGTAGTCCCCGGGACAGGGGTGAAGCTTTCTTT,CASSPRDRGEAFF
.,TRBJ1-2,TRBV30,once,TGTGCCTGGAGTGGACAGTCCGCTAACTATGGCTACACCTTC,CAWSGQSANYGYTF
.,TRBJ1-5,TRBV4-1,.,TGCGCCAGCAGCCCCCGGGACAAATATAGCAATCAGCCCCAGCATTTT,CASSPRDKYSNQPQHF
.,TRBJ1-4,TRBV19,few,TGTGCCAGTAGTATAGTGACCGGTCATCCCGCGGCTAATGAAAAACTGTTTTTT,CASSIVTGHPAANEKLFF
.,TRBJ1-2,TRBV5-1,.,TGCGCCAGCAGCTTGACGCAGGGCGGTTTTTATGGCTACACCTTC,CASSLTQGGFYGYTF